Listed below are T cell receptor beta chains from one sample, sequenced in a study of blood T cell repertoires in COVID-19. Some clones are missing from TCRdb's copy, which holds only in-frame ones; the method was immunoSEQ multiplex PCR. The table lists roughly 65,000 clones, 79% of them singletons. The sequencing sample was made of peripheral blood. The receptors come from a human donor in a cohort sampled during active COVID-19. The conserved cysteine and the conserved F or W are not part of the CDR3 here. The D gene is left open where the match is weak. Only part of the rows carry a size: once, few, many, or a class if the clone is expanded.

TRBJ2-3	TRBD2	TRBV13	.	ASSSGLAGETDTQY
TRBJ2-2	.	TRBV11-1	.	ASSLSSGTGELF
TRBJ1-5	.	TRBV19	.	ASSLRNQPQH
TRBJ2-3	.	TRBV11-2	once	ASSAILITDTQY
TRBJ1-1	TRBD1	TRBV30	few	AWSTGGMAF
TRBJ2-4	TRBD2	TRBV4-1	once	ASSPGREGNIQY
TRBJ1-2	.	TRBV10-1	.	ASSESLIGYT
TRBJ2-7	.	TRBV18	.	ASSPPSEGVAEQY
TRBJ2-7	TRBD1	TRBV29-1	.	SAGTGSSYEQY
TRBJ1-5	.	TRBV19	.	ASSGAASNQPQH
TRBJ2-1	.	TRBV7-2	.	ASSLAVRVYNEQF
TRBJ2-3	.	TRBV12-3/TRBV12-4	.	ASSLERDTQY
TRBJ2-1	.	TRBV24-1	.	ATSLVRSYNEQF
TRBJ2-7	TRBD2	TRBV20-1	.	SASELAGDFAYEQY
TRBJ2-3	.	TRBV2	.	ASNIGGADTQY
TRBJ2-2	.	TRBV24-1	.	ATSSQGFTGELF
TRBJ1-4	.	TRBV28	.	ASSYGQFNEKLF
TRBJ1-4	.	TRBV19	.	ASTMGRSNEKLF
TRBJ1-2	TRBD1	TRBV6-5	once	ASSLFNRGYGYT
TRBJ2-3	.	TRBV3-1/TRBV3-2	few	ASSPGDTSTDTQY
TRBJ2-2	.	TRBV27	once	ASSLFNPLTGTGELF
TRBJ1-1	TRBD1	TRBV11-2	.	ASSLYLGGPTEAF
TRBJ2-3	.	TRBV5-1	few	ASSLGGRGSTDTQY
TRBJ1-4	TRBD1	TRBV19	.	ASSIRQGSEKLF
TRBJ1-2	TRBD1	TRBV6-6	.	ASSRPGTGDGVYGYT
TRBJ2-3	TRBD2	TRBV30	once	AWRGRGDTQY
TRBJ1-6	TRBD1	TRBV2	.	ASSDQGASPLH
TRBJ2-3	.	TRBV4-1	few	ASSQVDLVSYGTQY
TRBJ1-1	.	TRBV6-5	.	ASTRGGNTEAF
TRBJ1-3	.	TRBV19	.	ASSQSGTSGNTIY
TRBJ1-6	.	TRBV3-1/TRBV3-2	.	ASSQRGGDSPLH